These 5 T cell receptor beta chains share one sample of origin, sequenced in a study of blood T cell repertoires in COVID-19. Some clones are missing from TCRdb's copy, which holds only in-frame ones; the method was immunoSEQ multiplex PCR. The table includes roughly 400,000 clones, 87% detected once. The source material was peripheral blood. The source of these receptors is a woman aged 60-75 years with COVID-19, enrolled during active disease.

The V gene is TRBV7-2, the J gene TRBJ1-2; TRBD1 might be the D (5 bases). Trimming removed 3 bases at V and 3 bases at J, with 14 bases between. The CDR3 length is 15 residues. The germline V gene has CDR1 SGHTA and CDR2 FQGNSA. The CDR3 is CASSFLVGPDYGYTF. DNA of the CDR3: TGTGCCAGCAGCTTTCTTGTGGGGCCGGACTATGGCTACACCTTC. The full variable domain, its missing parts supplied by reference TRBV7-2 and TRBJ1-2, is GAGVSQSPSNKVTEKGKDVELRCDPISGHTALYWYRQSLGQGLEFLIYFQGNSAPDKSGLPSDRFSAERTGGSVSTLTIQRTQQEDSAVYLCASSFLVGPDYGYTFGSGTRLTVV.

This chain connects TRBV15 to TRBJ1-2; 10 bases agree with TRBD1. Trimming cost V 3 bases and J 7 bases; bases outside gene matches: 8. This CDR3 is built from 15 residues. CDR1 is LNHNV, CDR2 YYDKDF, per germline (reference sequence). Written as DNA, the CDR3 is TGTGCCACCAGCAGCTCCGGGACAGGGGTTTTTGGCTACACCTTC. Protein sequence: CATSSSGTGVFGYTF.

CDR3 amino acids: CASSEDTGGWRAFF. The CDR3 nucleotides read TGTGCCAGCAGCGAAGACACAGGGGGCTGGAGAGCTTTCTTT. The chain has TRBV9 and TRBJ1-1; 9 positions match TRBD1. With V trimmed by 3 bases and J by 10 bases, 10 bases remained unmatched. Germline V gene lookup returns CDR1 SGDLS and CDR2 YYNGEE. This CDR3 comprises 14 residues.

This chain connects TRBV5-1 to TRBJ2-3, with a weak D call TRBD2 (7 bases). Germline V gives CDR1 SGHRS, CDR2 YFSETQ. The CDR3 is 15 amino acids. V was clipped by 4 bases and J by 5 bases, with 17 bases between them. CDR3 in DNA: TGCGCCAGCAGCCCGAACCCGGGGGGCGGAGATACGCAGTATTTT. This gives the protein CASSPNPGGGDTQYF.

The chain has TRBV5-4 and TRBJ2-2, with 7 bases fitting TRBD1. The CDR3 loop spans 15 amino acids. V shed 4 bases and J 0 bases; nucleotides not matched to a gene: 3. Looked up from germline, CDR1 is SGHNT and CDR2 is YYREEE (reference sequence). The CDR3 nucleotides read TGTGCCAGCAGCCGGGACAGTTCGAACACCGGGGAGCTGTTTTTT. Its protein is CASSRDSSNTGELFF.